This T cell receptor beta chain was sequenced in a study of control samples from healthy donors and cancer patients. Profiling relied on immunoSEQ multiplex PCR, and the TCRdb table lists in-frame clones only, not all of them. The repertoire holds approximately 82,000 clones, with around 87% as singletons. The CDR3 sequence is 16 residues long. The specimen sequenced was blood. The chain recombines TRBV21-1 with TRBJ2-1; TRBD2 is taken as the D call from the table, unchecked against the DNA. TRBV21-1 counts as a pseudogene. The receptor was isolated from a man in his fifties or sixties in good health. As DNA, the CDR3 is TGTGCCAGCAGCAAAGCCACTAGCGGGGGCTACAATGAGCAGTTCTTC. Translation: CASSKATSGGYNEQFF.